A selection of T cell receptor beta chains follows, all from one sample in a study of cytomegalovirus exposure and HLA in healthy donors. Some clones are missing from TCRdb's copy, which holds only in-frame ones; the method was immunoSEQ multiplex PCR. The sample holds 130,000 or so clones, around 74% seen once. Source material: PBMCs. These receptors were collected from a man aged 35-49 years in good health and CMV-seropositive. Both conserved end residues are part of each CDR3. A D gene is named only where the DNA matches it firmly. For some rows the clone size is stated as once, few or many, or as a class when expanded; others skip it.

v_call	clone_size	d_call	j_call	cdr3_nt	cdr3_aa
TRBV7-2	.	TRBD1	TRBJ2-7	TGTGCCAGCAGCTCTACAGGGGGAGATCCCTCCTACGAGCAGTACTTC	CASSSTGGDPSYEQYF
TRBV7-9	.	TRBD1	TRBJ2-2	TGTGCCAGCAGCGACTCTTACAGGGGAAGAAAGGTCGGGGAGCTGTTTTTT	CASSDSYRGRKVGELFF
TRBV10-3	few	.	TRBJ2-6	TGTGCCATCAGTGAGGCCAGGGGATTCTCTGGGGCCAACGTCCTGACTTTC	CAISEARGFSGANVLTF
TRBV7-9	.	.	TRBJ2-7	TGTGCCAGCAGTCTCACTCAGGAGGGCGAGCAGTACTTC	CASSLTQEGEQYF
TRBV10-3	.	TRBD1	TRBJ1-5	TGTGCCATCAGCCCGGGACAGGGTAATCAGCCCCAGCATTTT	CAISPGQGNQPQHF
TRBV19	few	TRBD1	TRBJ1-1	TGTGCCAGTAGTAGCGATAGGACAGGGCGTCACACTGAAGCTTTCTTT	CASSSDRTGRHTEAFF
TRBV5-1	.	TRBD1	TRBJ1-2	TGCGCCAGCAGCTCGGGACAGCTCTATGGCTACACCTTC	CASSSGQLYGYTF
TRBV28	.	TRBD1	TRBJ1-5	TGTGCCAGCAAAACGACAGGGCTGAGCAATCAGCCCCAGCATTTT	CASKTTGLSNQPQHF
TRBV10-1	.	.	TRBJ1-2	TGCGCCAGCAGTTCCCTCCGGGGCTATGGCTACACCTTC	CASSSLRGYGYTF
TRBV28	.	.	TRBJ2-6	TGTGCCAGCAGCTCCGACAGGTCTGGGGCCAACGTCCTGACTTTC	CASSSDRSGANVLTF
TRBV4-2	.	TRBD1	TRBJ1-1	TGTGCCAGCAGCCAAGTCGGGTCCAGGGGGCTGTCTGAAGCTTTCTTT	CASSQVGSRGLSEAFF
TRBV19	once	TRBD1	TRBJ2-7	TGTGCCAGTAACCCCGGGACAGGAACCTACGAGCAGTACTTC	CASNPGTGTYEQYF
TRBV5-6	.	TRBD1	TRBJ1-3	TGTGCCAGCAGCAAAATCAATGGACAGGGCAGAAACACCATATATTTT	CASSKINGQGRNTIYF
TRBV29-1	.	.	TRBJ2-7	TGCAGCGTTTCCGGCAGGGCGGGAATCACCTACGAGCAGTACTTC	CSVSGRAGITYEQYF
TRBV27	.	TRBD1	TRBJ1-1	TGTGCCAGCAGTTTATCGTGGACAGGCCGCACTGAAGCTTTCTTT	CASSLSWTGRTEAFF
TRBV7-8	.	TRBD1	TRBJ1-4	TGTGCCAGCAGCTTAGCGCCGGCAGGGGGGCATGAAAAACTGTTTTTT	CASSLAPAGGHEKLFF
TRBV5-5	.	.	TRBJ1-1	TGTGCCAGCAGCTTGGCATTGTGGGGGCTGAGATTGAACACTGAAGCTTTCTTT	CASSLALWGLRLNTEAFF
TRBV4-1	.	.	TRBJ2-1	TGCGCCAGCAGCCTTCCCTTTAATGAGCAGTTCTTC	CASSLPFNEQFF
TRBV5-8	.	.	TRBJ2-7	TGTGCCAGCAGCTTGGTCCCGGGAGACTCCTACGAGCAGTACTTC	CASSLVPGDSYEQYF
TRBV14	.	.	TRBJ2-2	TGTGCCAGCCGAGGACAATTCACCGGGGAGCTGTTTTTT	CASRGQFTGELFF
TRBV6-5	.	TRBD1	TRBJ1-3	TGTGCCAGCAGTTACCAACAGGGGGGAAACACCATATATTTT	CASSYQQGGNTIYF
TRBV7-9	.	.	TRBJ2-7	TGTGCCAGCAGCCCACCCCCTCGACTACCGAACTCCTACGAGCAGTACTTC	CASSPPPRLPNSYEQYF
TRBV6-1	.	.	TRBJ2-5	TGTGCCAGCAGTGGGGCAGGGCCCGGGGAGACCCAGTACTTC	CASSGAGPGETQYF
TRBV5-1	once	TRBD1	TRBJ1-2	TGCGCCAGCTTCAAGGGACAGGGGGCCGATGGCTACACCTTC	CASFKGQGADGYTF
TRBV30	few	.	TRBJ2-7	TGTGCCTGGAGTCCCCCCCCGCGCGGCCGCGAGCAGTACTTC	CAWSPPPRGREQYF
TRBV5-6	.	.	TRBJ2-7	TGTGCCAGCAGCTTGGTTAGGCGGGACGTCACCTACGAGCAGTACTTC	CASSLVRRDVTYEQYF
TRBV28	.	.	TRBJ1-6	TGTGCCACCAAGACAGGACGTTCACCCCTCCACTTT	CATKTGRSPLHF
TRBV29-1	.	.	TRBJ1-1	TGCAGCGTCCCCGGGTCGTTTCCGAACACTGAAGCTTTCTTT	CSVPGSFPNTEAFF
TRBV7-8	.	TRBD2	TRBJ2-1	TGTGCCAGCAGAAGTCTTAGCGGGGATTACAATGAGCAGTTCTTC	CASRSLSGDYNEQFF
TRBV4-1	.	TRBD1	TRBJ2-3	TGCGCCAGCAGCTTCCGGGACAGGGTCGCAGATACGCAGTATTTT	CASSFRDRVADTQYF